Reported below is one TCR beta chain. Germline CDR1 and CDR2: MNHNY and SVGAGI (reference sequence). This CDR3 region has 13 residues. The ends lost 2 bases at V and 6 bases at J; junction bases unmatched: 1. The sample originates from a study of blood T cell repertoires in COVID-19. Overall study context: From T cells, B-cell-depleted T cells, or PBMCs came the material, which was cDNA or gDNA.

Clones were read by immunoSEQ multiplex PCR, and TCRdb kept only the in-frame ones, dropping some. The sample carries around 130,000 clones, about four fifths recorded once. Sequencing was performed on peripheral blood. The genes are TRBV6-6 and TRBJ2-1, with TRBD2 identical over 7 bases. The source is a man aged 35 to 55 with active or convalescent COVID-19. The CDR3 DNA sequence: TGTGCCAGCAGTTACGGGGGGGGCAATGAGCAGTTCTTC. Amino acids: CASSYGGGNEQFF.